Below are 22 T cell receptor beta chains sequenced from a single sample in a study of cytomegalovirus exposure and HLA in healthy donors (dated by TCRdb to about 2017). Library creation used the immunoSEQ multiplex PCR assay. For the multiplex PCR, a mixture combining 60 forward primers for TCR Vbeta segments and 13 reverse primers for TCR Jbeta segments was used. TCRdb limited this immuneACCESS table to in-frame rearrangements with V and J called. A share of clones is missing; checked studies link under half to unresolved V genes, and the rest is unexplained. Here the sample has 120,000 to 150,000 clones; approximately 80% occur a single time. The ten top clones hold roughly 4% of the sample. Sequencing was done on a sample of PBMCs. These receptors came from a man between 18 and 35 years old in good health and CMV-seronegative.

This rearrangement joins TRBV27 to TRBJ1-2; TRBD1 aligns across 7 bases. CDR1 and CDR2 (germline): MNHEY, SMNVEV (reference sequence). The CDR3 is made up of 15 amino acids. Trimming at V came to 6 bases and at J to 2 bases, leaving 9 bases not matched to a gene. The chain's CDR3 is CASSSGGMGNYGYTF. The CDR3 DNA reads as TGTGCCAGCAGCTCAGGGGGAATGGGAAACTATGGCTACACCTTC.

This CDR3 reads CASSPLWGDEQFF. In nucleotides, the CDR3 is TGTGCCAGCAGTCCCTTGTGGGGGGATGAGCAGTTCTTC. This chain links TRBV6-5 with TRBJ2-1; weak D call: TRBD2 (6 bases). Trimming removed 5 bases at V and 8 bases at J, with 13 bases between. The CDR3 spans 13 residues. Looked up from germline, CDR1 is MNHEY and CDR2 is SVGAGI.

This rearrangement joins TRBV7-2 to TRBJ2-5, with 9 bases identical to TRBD2. The J call may be faulty, since TRBJ2-7 better matches the DNA end. CDR3 length: 15 residues. In germline, CDR1 is SGHTA, CDR2 FQGNSA. CDR3 nucleotides: TGTGCCAGCAGCTTCCAGGGACTAGCCCAATACGAGCAGTACTTC. The encoded protein is CASSFQGLAQYEQYF.

Worth noting for this clone: One end of the junction varies from germline; a read error may be responsible. The chain carries TRBV6-1 and TRBJ1-1; 9 bases are shared with TRBD1. The CDR3 runs to 14 residues. CDR1 is MNHNS and CDR2 is SASEGT in the germline V gene. The CDR3 DNA follows: TGTGCCAGCAGTGAAGCGCGATTGAGACAGGGGGGCGTCTTT. This translates into CASSEARLRQGGVF.

The chain joins TRBV7-8 to TRBJ2-5, with 10 positions matching TRBD2. V lost 7 bases, J lost 2 bases, and 4 bases stayed unmatched. The CDR3 sequence is 14 residues long. Germline values: CDR1 SGHVS, CDR2 FQNEAQ. The CDR3 DNA reads as TGTGCCAGCACTTCTAGCGGGGGTCAAGAGACCCAGTACTTC. Its translation: CASTSSGGQETQYF.

This chain uses TRBV7-9 with TRBJ2-5; 7 nucleotides align to TRBD2. Germline V gene sequence: CDR1 SEHNR, CDR2 FQNEAQ (reference sequence). The V and J ends lost 3 bases and 4 bases, in that order; junction bases with no gene match: 8. This CDR3 is built from 15 residues. The CDR3 loop reads CASSFGGGPLETQYF. The CDR3 DNA is TGTGCCAGCAGCTTCGGGGGAGGGCCTCTAGAGACCCAGTACTTC.

For the CDR3, the DNA is TGTGCCAGCAGTCGAGAACAGTTCCAAGAGACCCAGTACTTC. Residues: CASSREQFQETQYF. This rearrangement joins TRBV2 to TRBJ2-5; D gene ambiguous. CDR1 and CDR2 (germline): SNHLY, FYNNEI. CDR3 size: 14 residues. V was cut by 5 bases and J by 1 base, with 11 bases left in between. Based on the CDR3 plus reference TRBV2 and TRBJ2-5, the full variable domain is EPEVTQTPSHQVTQMGQEVILRCVPISNHLYFYWYRQILGQKVEFLVSFYNNEISEKSEIFDDQFSVERPDGSNFTLKIRSTKLEDSAMYFCASSREQFQETQYFGPGTRLLVL.

This clone was detected ten times or more. The V call is TRBV5-1, the J call TRBJ2-7; TRBD1 aligns across 7 bases. The CDR3 totals 14 residues. Trimming took 2 bases from V and 0 from J; bases not matched to a gene: 2. The V gene's germline CDR1 is SGHRS and CDR2 YFSETQ. The CDR3 loop reads CASSLTGVSYEQYF. The DNA of the CDR3 is TGCGCCAGCAGCTTAACAGGGGTCTCCTACGAGCAGTACTTC.

The rearrangement joins TRBV27 to TRBJ1-1; D might be TRBD1 (6 bases). Trimming shortened V by 8 bases and J by 5 bases, and 18 bases separated the two germline ends. CDR1 MNHEY and CDR2 SMNVEV come from the germline V gene (reference sequence). The CDR3 has 14 residues. The CDR3 DNA follows: TGTGCCAGCGCGATAACAGGGATTTGGACTGAAGCTTTCTTT. It translates to CASAITGIWTEAFF.

The chain carries TRBV7-3 and TRBJ2-1; 8 positions match TRBD2. The CDR3 is 15 amino acids. J gave up 0 bases and V 3 bases, and 1 base lay outside the gene matches. Germline V gives CDR1 SGHTA, CDR2 FQGTGA. CDR3 in amino acids: CASSFLAGSYNEQFF. CDR3 nucleotides: TGTGCCAGCAGCTTTCTAGCGGGCTCCTACAATGAGCAGTTCTTC.

This clone was observed a single time. CDR3 nucleotide sequence: TGTGCCAGCAGTGAGGGTGGCCGGCGGGACTATGGCTACACCTTC. It encodes CASSEGGRRDYGYTF. This chain links TRBV9 with TRBJ1-2; D gene uncertain. Trimming stripped 5 bases from V and 3 bases from J, with 17 bases between. Germline assignment: CDR1 SGDLS and CDR2 YYNGEE. This CDR3 region has 15 residues. Full variable domain (rest looked up from reference TRBV9 and TRBJ1-2): DSGVTQTPKHLITATGQRVTLRCSPRSGDLSVYWYQQSLDQGLQFLIQYYNGEERAKGNILERFSAQQFPDLHSELNLSSLELGDSALYFCASSEGGRRDYGYTFGSGTRLTVV.

This chain joins TRBV5-1 and TRBJ1-5; 7 bases map to TRBD1. The CDR3 contains 15 residues. V shed 0 bases, J shed 2 bases, and the junction held 2 bases outside the gene matches. Germline V gene sequence: CDR1 SGHRS, CDR2 YFSETQ. CDR3 loop: CASSLVGGRNQPQHF. CDR3 bases: TGCGCCAGCAGCTTGGTAGGGGGCCGCAATCAGCCCCAGCATTTT.

This chain joins TRBV4-1 and TRBJ2-7; 7 nucleotides agree with TRBD2. This CDR3 region has 16 residues. Germline V gives CDR1 MGHRA, CDR2 YSYEKL. V dropped 0 bases and J dropped 7; count of bases not matched to a gene: 12. The DNA for the CDR3 is TGCGCCAGCAGCCAAGACGGGACCAAACGGGAGGAGGAGCAGTACTTC. Its protein is CASSQDGTKREEEQYF.

The chain carries TRBV6-1 and TRBJ2-5; the match to TRBD1 covers 7 bases. The better agreement between TRBJ2-7 and the DNA end casts doubt on the J call. CDR3 length: 13 amino acids. Germline assignment: CDR1 MNHNS and CDR2 SASEGT. The CDR3 reads CASSETGFYEQYF. CDR3 DNA: TGTGCCAGCAGTGAGACAGGGTTTTACGAGCAGTACTTC.

This chain joins TRBV10-3 and TRBJ1-2; TRBD1 aligns across 7 bases. V shed 7 bases and J 0 bases; nucleotides not matched to a gene: 5. From germline, CDR1 is ENHRY and CDR2 SYGVKD. The CDR3 length is 14 residues. CDR3 sequence reads: CAIKGQYPNYGYTF. CDR3 in DNA: TGTGCCATCAAGGGACAGTACCCTAACTATGGCTACACCTTC.

This chain uses TRBV19 with TRBJ1-5; TRBD1 might be the D (5 bases). The germline V and J ends were trimmed by 8 bases and 6 bases, with 14 bases remaining between them. CDR1 and CDR2 from the germline V gene are LNHDA and SQIVND (reference sequence). The CDR3 loop spans 13 amino acids. The CDR3 coding sequence is TGTGCCAGTCAGGGTCAGAGAAGTCAGCCCCAGCATTTT. This codes for CASQGQRSQPQHF.

This clone was picked up a small number of times. The V call is TRBV5-8, the J call TRBJ2-7; 9 bases line up with TRBD1. V was clipped by 4 bases and J by 1 base; unmatched bases: 9. CDR1 is SGHTS, CDR2 YDEGEE, per germline. This CDR3 is 16 amino acids long. The CDR3 is CASSGSDRGLSYEQYF. CDR3 coding DNA: TGTGCCAGCAGCGGCTCGGACAGGGGACTTTCCTACGAGCAGTACTTC.

This clone has a handful of counts. The chain links TRBV18 to TRBJ2-5; tentatively, D is TRBD2 (5 bases). This CDR3 spans 15 amino acids. CDR1 and CDR2 (germline): KGHSH, LQKENI. Deletions cut 6 bases from V and 5 bases from J, with 19 bases between. The CDR3 nucleotides are TGTGCCAGCTCTCTCATAAGGGAGTTGCGGGAGACCCAGTACTTC. Translating gives CASSLIRELRETQYF.

This clone showed up just a few times. The CDR3 coding sequence is TGTGCCAGCTCACCCCCCGGGACAGGGGGCGATGGCTACACCTTC. This codes for CASSPPGTGGDGYTF. The chain is built from TRBV18 and TRBJ1-2; 12 nucleotides align to TRBD1. CDR3 size: 15 residues. Germline loops: CDR1 KGHSH, CDR2 LQKENI. The trim removed 3 bases at V and 6 bases at J, leaving 5 bases unmatched.

This chain links TRBV19 with TRBJ1-1; D gene uncertain. The germline V and J ends were trimmed by 3 bases and 0 bases, with 11 bases remaining between them. Per germline, CDR1 LNHDA and CDR2 SQIVND (reference sequence). The CDR3 runs to 15 residues. CDR3 sequence: CASSMMAGMNTEAFF. Here the CDR3 DNA reads TGTGCCAGTAGTATGATGGCAGGCATGAACACTGAAGCTTTCTTT.

V gene TRBV19 combines with J gene TRBJ2-7, with 7 positions matching TRBD2. This CDR3 is 15 amino acids long. The V gene's germline CDR1 is LNHDA and CDR2 SQIVND (reference sequence). Trimming removed 3 bases from V and 2 bases from J; junction bases left unmatched: 7. Written as DNA, the CDR3 is TGTGCCAGTAGTATTCAAGCGGGACCGCCCTACGAGCAGTACTTC. Translated: CASSIQAGPPYEQYF.

The chain links TRBV10-2 to TRBJ1-5, with 8 bases lining up with TRBD1. The V gene's germline CDR1 is WSHSY and CDR2 SAAADI. The CDR3 loop spans 15 amino acids. The V and J ends lost 6 bases and 0 bases, in that order; junction bases with no gene match: 4. The CDR3 nucleotides are TGCGCCAGCAGAGACAGGGGATATAGCAATCAGCCCCAGCATTTT. Translated: CASRDRGYSNQPQHF.